This passage covers 21 T cell receptor beta chains from one sample sequenced in a study of CXCR4 blockade with PD-1 therapy in pancreatic cancer. Clones were sequenced by immunoSEQ multiplex PCR, and TCRdb holds only the in-frame ones, with some missing. The sample yields some 2,700 clones, roughly 40% seen once. The source material was tumor tissue. Receptors were obtained from a human donor with pancreatic ductal adenocarcinoma.

Only a few counts were recorded for this clone. The chain uses TRBV27 and TRBJ2-6; 8 bases match TRBD1. The V segment lost 2 bases and the J segment 5 bases; nucleotides outside the gene matches: 11. Germline CDR1 and CDR2: MNHEY and SMNVEV (reference sequence). The length of the CDR3 is 18 residues. Here the CDR3 DNA reads TGTGCCAGCAGTTTAACGGGACAGGTTCTTTCTAGGGCCAACGTCCTGACTTTC. Its translation: CASSLTGQVLSRANVLTF.

This clone was seen just once. The genes are TRBV29-1 and TRBJ2-3; 11 nucleotides line up with TRBD1. CDR3 size: 17 residues. CDR1 is SQVTM and CDR2 is ANQGSEA in the germline V gene. V lost 0 bases, J lost 4 bases, and 9 bases stayed unmatched. CDR3 in amino acids: CSVEDYWAGQGADTQYF. The CDR3 nucleotides read TGCAGCGTTGAAGATTATTGGGCGGGACAGGGGGCAGATACGCAGTATTTT.

The genes are TRBV25-1 and TRBJ1-2; 11 positions agree with TRBD1. This CDR3 spans 12 amino acids. V lost 8 bases, J lost 5 bases, and 1 base stayed unmatched. Per germline, CDR1 MGHDK and CDR2 SYGVNS. The CDR3 protein is CASGTGGYGYTF. CDR3 DNA: TGTGCCAGCGGGACAGGGGGTTATGGCTACACCTTC.

The chain has TRBV19 and TRBJ2-5; D not certain. The CDR3 spans 12 residues. Trimming stripped 1 base from V and 6 bases from J, with 6 bases between. In germline, CDR1 is LNHDA, CDR2 SQIVND (reference sequence). The CDR3 region is CASSIAEQTQYF. For the CDR3, the DNA is TGTGCCAGTAGTATAGCGGAGCAGACCCAGTACTTC. Combining the CDR3 with reference TRBV19 and TRBJ2-5 gives the whole variable domain DGGITQSPKYLFRKEGQNVTLSCEQNLNHDAMYWYRQDPGQGLRLIYYSQIVNDFQKGDIAEGYSVSREKKESFPLTVTSAQKNPTAFYLCASSIAEQTQYFGPGTRLLVL.

CDR3 loop: CSVEVLEGDTQYF. Written as DNA, the CDR3 is TGCAGCGTTGAAGTTTTAGAGGGAGATACGCAGTATTTT. The chain carries TRBV29-1 and TRBJ2-3; D might be TRBD2 (5 bases). Trimming took 1 base from V and 5 from J, leaving 10 bases between them. The CDR3 runs to 13 residues. Looked up from germline, CDR1 is SQVTM and CDR2 is ANQGSEA.

There are a few counts of this clone. The genes are TRBV9 and TRBJ2-7, with 7 bases lining up with TRBD1. Trimming removed 1 base from V and 3 bases from J; junction bases left unmatched: 1. Per the germline V gene, CDR1 is SGDLS and CDR2 is YYNGEE. This CDR3 region has 13 residues. This chain's CDR3 is CASSVTGDYEQYF. The CDR3 DNA reads TGTGCCAGCAGCGTAACAGGGGACTACGAGCAGTACTTC.

The table lists this clone with a few counts. The chain recombines TRBV4-1 with TRBJ1-5; D gene unclear. V gave up 4 bases and J gave up 0 bases, with 10 bases separating them. The CDR3 has 15 residues. The V gene's germline CDR1 is MGHRA and CDR2 YSYEKL. CDR3 loop: CASSPAGSSNQPQHF. The CDR3 coding sequence is TGCGCCAGCAGCCCCGCGGGGAGTAGCAATCAGCCCCAGCATTTT.

This clone is deemed large. The gene calls are TRBV11-3 and TRBJ2-7; 7 nucleotides line up with TRBD2. CDR3 length: 14 amino acids. Trimming took 5 bases from V and 4 from J; bases not matched to a gene: 8. CDR1 and CDR2 (germline): SGHNT, YENEEA. DNA for the CDR3: TGTGCCAGCAGCCCCATGTCTAGCGGTTACGAGCAGTACTTC. Residues: CASSPMSSGYEQYF. The variable domain in full, completed from reference TRBV11-3 and TRBJ2-7, reads EAGVVQSPRYKIIEKKQPVAFWCNPISGHNTLYWYLQNLGQGPELLIRYENEEAVDDSQLPKDRFSAERLKGVDSTLKIQPAELGDSAVYLCASSPMSSGYEQYFGPGTRLTVT.

This clone was counted a few times. A junction end diverges from the germline sequence, so it may reflect a read error. This chain connects TRBV6-8 to TRBJ2-1, with TRBD1 identical over 9 bases. Germline V gene lookup returns CDR1 MNHGY and CDR2 SAAAGT. This CDR3 is built from 14 residues. This CDR3 is CANSSQQGAYEQFF. The CDR3 nucleotides are TGTGCCAACAGTTCCCAACAGGGGGCGTATGAGCAGTTCTTC.

V usage is TRBV25-1 and J usage is TRBJ2-3, with a weak D call TRBD2 (6 bases). This CDR3 is built from 14 residues. Germline V gives CDR1 MGHDK, CDR2 SYGVNS. The germline V and J ends were trimmed by 3 bases and 8 bases, with 15 bases remaining between them. Here the CDR3 DNA reads TGTGCCAGCAGTGAGGAGGGGCACTGGAGTACGCAGTATTTT. This gives the protein CASSEEGHWSTQYF.

This clone was seen a few times. The chain combines TRBV6-8 with TRBJ2-1; 11 positions match TRBD1. Germline V gene data show CDR1 as MNHGY and CDR2 as SAAAGT. CDR3 length: 15 residues. Losses at the gene ends were 6 bases for V and 5 bases for J; bases not matched to a gene: 6. In DNA form, the CDR3 reads TGTGCCAGCAGCTGGACAGGGGGCGCCCACAATGAGCAGTTCTTC. It is translated as CASSWTGGAHNEQFF.

By proportion, this clone is medium-sized. V and J are TRBV11-3 and TRBJ2-7; TRBD1 agrees at 7 bases. CDR1 and CDR2 (germline): SGHNT, YENEEA. The V and J ends lost 1 base and 1 base, in that order; junction bases with no gene match: 1. The CDR3 has 14 residues. This CDR3 is CASSLGTGSYEQYF. The DNA for the CDR3 is TGTGCCAGCAGCTTAGGGACAGGTTCCTACGAGCAGTACTTC.

By proportion, this clone is medium-sized. This chain uses TRBV6-8 with TRBJ2-2, with 11 bases that match TRBD2. The CDR3 covers 17 residues. Trimming at V came to 7 bases and at J to 3 bases, leaving 10 bases not matched to a gene. Germline V gene data show CDR1 as MNHGY and CDR2 as SAAAGT. CDR3 bases: TGTGCCAGCACCAGCCTACTAGCGGGGGAGTACACCGGGGAGCTGTTTTTT. Protein: CASTSLLAGEYTGELFF.

CDR3 sequence reads: CASSFGTGVRDTQYF. The CDR3 DNA reads TGTGCCAGTAGTTTCGGGACAGGGGTACGGGATACGCAGTATTTT. J is TRBJ2-3 and V is TRBV19; 10 bases fit TRBD1. The CDR3 is 15 amino acids. V shed 5 bases, J shed 6 bases, and the junction held 8 bases outside the gene matches. CDR1 and CDR2 (germline): LNHDA, SQIVND (reference sequence).

This clone was counted between two and nine times. V is TRBV19 and J is TRBJ2-1, with unresolved D. Germline values: CDR1 LNHDA, CDR2 SQIVND (reference sequence). V was trimmed by 7 bases and J by 6 bases, leaving 13 bases between them. The CDR3 is made up of 13 amino acids. Written as DNA, the CDR3 is TGTGCCAGTACCCCCGTCGGCCTCAATGAGCAGTTCTTC. Its translation is CASTPVGLNEQFF.

The chain uses TRBV18 and TRBJ1-3; 8 bases fit TRBD1. This CDR3 has 16 residues. The germline V gene encodes CDR1 KGHSH and CDR2 LQKENI. The V gene end was trimmed by 4 bases and the J gene end by 4 bases; junction bases not matched to a gene: 9. The CDR3 region is CASSLQQGDSGNTIYF. The CDR3 nucleotides read TGTGCCAGCTCACTTCAACAGGGGGACTCAGGAAACACCATATATTTT.

This clone has just a few counts. This chain's CDR3 is CASTPSGGGTEAFF. The DNA for the CDR3 is TGTGCCAGCACCCCCTCAGGCGGGGGGACTGAAGCTTTCTTT. V gene TRBV6-8 combines with J gene TRBJ1-1, with D maybe TRBD1 (5 bases). Germline-derived CDR1 and CDR2 are MNHGY and SAAAGT. V dropped 7 bases and J dropped 5 bases, with 17 bases sitting between them. CDR3 length: 14 amino acids.

In DNA form, the CDR3 reads TGTGCAAGTCGCTTAGCGAGCAGGGGGGACAACGAGCAGTACTTC. Its translation: CASRLASRGDNEQYF. This rearrangement joins TRBV12-2 to TRBJ2-7; TRBD1, the table's D call, was not compared with the DNA. TRBV12-2 is a pseudogene. This CDR3 has 15 amino acids.

Sample share makes this clone medium-sized. This chain connects TRBV4-1 to TRBJ2-1, with TRBD2 matching over 14 bases. This CDR3 has 16 residues. Germline trimming cut 1 base from V and 4 bases from J; bases unmatched to any gene: 0. The germline V gene has CDR1 MGHRA and CDR2 YSYEKL. For the CDR3, the DNA is TGCGCCAGCAGCCAAGGGACTAGCGGGGGGTACAATGAGCAGTTCTTC. Translation: CASSQGTSGGYNEQFF.

This clone was seen repeatedly, ten times or more. The chain is built from TRBV11-3 and TRBJ1-1; D possibly corresponds to TRBD1 (5 bases). Germline CDR1 and CDR2: SGHNT and YENEEA. The length of the CDR3 is 15 residues. Trimming removed 3 bases at V and 2 bases at J, with 13 bases between. CDR3 sequence (DNA): TGTGCCAGCAGCTTGGCCCAACAGGATAACACTGAAGCTTTCTTT. It encodes CASSLAQQDNTEAFF.

The chain links TRBV30 to TRBJ1-1; 7 nucleotides agree with TRBD1. This CDR3 spans 13 amino acids. CDR1 GTSNPN and CDR2 SVGIG come from the germline V gene (reference sequence). The J segment lost 7 bases and the V segment lost 3 bases, leaving 8 bases of the junction unmatched. As DNA, the CDR3 is TGTGCCTGGAGGGTACAGGGGTGGATTGAAGCTTTCTTT. Its protein is CAWRVQGWIEAFF.